This passage covers 5 T cell receptor beta chains from one sample sequenced in a study of beta chain features in type 1 diabetes. The authors reverse transcribed all of the isolated RNA, so sequencing captured expressed TCRB transcripts. The method was immunoSEQ multiplex PCR; TCRdb's version includes in-frame clones alone and lacks a portion of them. The top ten hold approximately 0.021% of the sample, which has about 700,000 clones, roughly 13% seen once. Which antigens these TCRs recognize remains unknown. Overall study findings and caveats: Shortening that was moderate but significant affected the TCRB CDR3s of Type 1 diabetes patients in all four CD4+ subsets.

Sequencing input: naive CD4+ T cells from blood. These receptors were obtained from a man between 18 and 29 years old with type 1 diabetes.

This clone came up a few times. This sample also contains other DNA sequences that code for the same CDR3. The chain employs TRBV9 and TRBJ1-2; 7 bases match TRBD1. Per germline, CDR1 SGDLS and CDR2 YYNGEE. This CDR3 is 13 amino acids long. The trim removed 3 bases at V and 2 bases at J, leaving 1 base unmatched. The CDR3 protein is CASSATGNYGYTF. CDR3 nucleotide sequence: TGTGCCAGCAGCGCGACAGGGAACTATGGCTACACCTTC.

This chain joins TRBV30 and TRBJ2-3; D might be TRBD2 (6 bases). Trimming removed 7 bases at V and 4 bases at J, with 18 bases between. Germline CDR1 reads GTSNPN; CDR2 reads SVGIG (reference sequence). The CDR3 contains 14 residues. This chain's CDR3 is CASNSGVWADTQYF. CDR3 in DNA: TGTGCCTCTAACTCGGGGGTCTGGGCAGATACGCAGTATTTT.

The chain combines TRBV7-6 with TRBJ2-5, with 8 bases that match TRBD2. The CDR3 has 17 amino acids. V lost 3 bases and J lost 6; bases outside the gene matches: 15. Looked up from germline, CDR1 is SGHVS and CDR2 is FNYEAQ. CDR3: CASSLLPSGGLMQTQYF. The CDR3 DNA is TGTGCCAGCAGCTTGTTGCCCAGCGGGGGTCTGATGCAGACCCAGTACTTC.

V and J are TRBV15 and TRBJ2-7; weak D call: TRBD2 (6 bases). Germline CDR1 reads LNHNV; CDR2 reads YYDKDF (reference sequence). CDR3 size: 15 residues. V lost 2 bases and J 0 bases, leaving 11 bases between the germline ends. DNA of the CDR3: TGTGCCACCAGCAGACGGGACTTTAGCTCCTACGAGCAGTACTTC. Its translation: CATSRRDFSSYEQYF.

V and J are TRBV7-2 and TRBJ2-3; D remains unclear. The V gene's germline CDR1 is SGHTA and CDR2 FQGNSA. V was trimmed by 5 bases and J by 2 bases, leaving 14 bases between them. The CDR3 covers 15 residues. CDR3 sequence reads: CASSPRTPSTDTQYF. The CDR3, as DNA: TGTGCCAGCAGCCCCCGGACCCCATCCACAGATACGCAGTATTTT.